This T cell receptor (beta chain) appears in the sequencing data of a study of Ad26.COV2.S vaccination and SARS-CoV-2 variants. Germline V CDR1 and CDR2: MNHEY, SMNVEV (reference sequence). Trimming stripped 5 bases from V and 1 base from J, with 12 bases between. The CDR3 sequence is 15 residues long. The treatment was: 15 to 20 received Ad26.COV2.S at low or high dose, single or two shots; a few received placebo; per-sample allocation not given. Collection of samples fell on day 63 after the first vaccine or placebo injection. Method: immunoSEQ multiplex PCR; TCRdb's copy keeps in-frame clones and lacks some. The sample shows some 640,000 clones, 89% of them seen only once.

Source: peripheral blood, taken in a trial of Ad26.COV2.S vaccine versus placebo. The receptor's source is a person aged 18-60 years who received the Ad26.COV2.S COVID-19 vaccine or a placebo. The rearrangement joins TRBV27 to TRBJ1-5; D perhaps matches TRBD1 (6 bases). The CDR3 nucleotides read TGTGCCAGCAGTCCCGGGACACAGAGCAATCAGCCCCAGCATTTT. Amino acids: CASSPGTQSNQPQHF.